This T cell receptor (beta chain) was identified in a study of blood T cells in healthy people across ages. Study-wide findings and caveats: Roughly linearly, TCR beta diversity per million T cells fell as age increased. The donors' CMV status was not determined, possibly confounding changes in expanded clonotypes.

The second PCR ran about 6 to 12 cycles with a sample-barcoded 5' primer and J-beta primers. The study obtained at least 3 million CDR3-containing paired-end reads from every sample. TCRdb processed the 5' RACE reads anew with MiXCR; each CDR3 protein has one entry. Among about 780,000 distinct CDR3 sequences listed, around 45% were seen once. This clonotype has only a few counts. Its target is not known. The CDR3 sequence is 11 residues long. Per the germline V gene, CDR1 is SQVTM and CDR2 is ANQGSEA. Unmatched junction bases numbered 4, after V lost 7 bases and J lost 7 bases. The chain carries TRBV29-1 and TRBJ2-1; 7 bases agree with TRBD1. Sequencing input: blood. The source of this sequence is a man at least 80 years old in good health. The CDR3 DNA reads as TGCAGCGGACACAGGGGAAATGAGCAGTTCTTC. Amino acids: CSGHRGNEQFF.